This T cell receptor beta chain is drawn from a study of cytomegalovirus exposure and HLA in healthy donors (dated by TCRdb to the late 2010s). Regarding the complete study: According to an earlier analysis of several hundred of the donors, roughly 180 million T cells yielded 100 million or so unique TCR beta sequences and roughly 280 Gb of sequence data. Among 398 genotyped donors of the cohort, an average of around 240,000 unique TCR beta nucleotide sequences were sequenced per donor, roughly 20% of them non-productive. The genetic ancestry cluster associated with self-reported Caucasian donors included 81% of the approximately 430 genotyped donors. To study patterns of TCR occurrence, a later analysis re-analyzed previously published TCR beta repertoires from under 750 donors and added high-resolution HLA genotyping. The later analysis used no new phenotypic data to find candidate immune exposures, relying instead on TCR beta sequences and their occurrence across donors. An earlier analysis of roughly 600 of the donors used high-throughput TCR beta sequencing to judge whether each TCR beta V gene segment behaved as functional or pseudogenic. Roughly 300 gigabases of sequencing data and tens of millions of unique TCR sequences were included in an early release covering about 700 HLA-typed donors. In addition to the first cohort of 650 to 800 subjects, a separate validation cohort of 120 different subjects was used. HLA typing covered class I and class II loci at four-digit resolution. A later genetic analysis took genome-wide SNP genotypes for about 55% of the 666 donors and used that subset as a discovery cohort. The study profiled the T cell repertoires of around 700 subjects by immunosequencing and related them to cytomegalovirus serostatus. The number of typed donors differed by locus: roughly 629-640 for A, B, C, DRB1 and DQB1; roughly 510 for DQA1; approximately 600 for DPA1; and about 470 for DPB1. The study combined high-throughput TCR immunosequencing, statistical association of individual TCRs with disease status, and machine learning to predict cytomegalovirus infection status. Donor age, sex, ethnicity and CMV serostatus were compiled alongside the repertoire data. Roughly 5 DR-DQ haplotypes were handled as single units for association and clustering because linkage in the cohort was strong. Every repertoire in the discovery cohort had been generated on one and the same sequencing platform. The study aimed to test whether signatures of past pathogen exposure could be identified by cataloging public T cell receptors.

The germline V gene specifies MGHDK as CDR1 and SYGVNS as CDR2. From its cysteine to its phenylalanine, the CDR3 spans 15 amino acids. The read is trimmed to its CDR3 DNA, 45 bases read in frame from base 1. Trimming removed 1 base from V and 7 bases from J, leaving 13 bases between the germline ends. Library method: the immunoSEQ multiplex PCR assay. A mixture of 60 forward primers for TCR Vbeta segments and 13 reverse primers for TCR Jbeta segments was used in the multiplex PCR. The CDR3 region of rearranged TCR beta genes was amplified from genomic DNA with a multiplex PCR assay. The Illumina HiSeq System was used to sequence the amplified TCR beta libraries as 87-base-pair reads. Per the original workflow: A later analysis counted approximately 74 million unique TCR beta chains across the 666 repertoires, and some 11 million of these chains were shared by at least two donors. To remove PCR and sequencing errors, raw reads were error-corrected and collapsed into unique sequences using a nearest-neighbor algorithm that merged closely related sequences. V, D and J gene segments were assigned by aligning CDR3 sequences to IMGT reference sequences. Each retained sequence needed at least a six-nucleotide match to both a V gene segment and a J gene segment. Rearrangements were called productive when the CDR3 lacked stop codons and stayed in frame with V and J; all others were non-productive. CDR3 was defined according to IMGT convention as the region running from the second conserved V-encoded cysteine to the conserved J-encoded phenylalanine. The earlier analysis of roughly 590 of the donors excluded any sequence lacking an unambiguous match to a single V gene segment. In an earlier analysis of approximately 590 of the donors, V segments were called functional above 56.7% productive rearrangements and were called segregating when the between-donor standard deviation exceeded 5%. A statistical classification framework was built to diagnose cytomegalovirus status from the catalog of TCR beta chain sequences. A later analysis assigned V and J genes by comparing TCR nucleotide sequences with IMGT/GENE-DB human TR gene sequences. The TCRdist pipeline was used in a later analysis to assign CDR3 sequences and most-parsimonious VDJ recombination scenarios. A later analysis defined each TCR beta chain by its CDR3 amino acid sequence plus V-gene family, and excluded reads lacking a unique V-gene family. To address suspected cross-contamination and a sequencing artifact, a later analysis removed 592 highly shared, low-generation-probability nucleotide sequences. A later analysis calculated a clonal expansion index for each public chain from normalized within-repertoire ranks of inferred template counts. A later analysis computed generation probabilities with a VDJ recombination model fitted to out-of-frame rearrangements, and checked the results against IGoR. A later analysis scored TCR-TCR, TCR-HLA and TCR-CMV co-occurrence with hypergeometric tests, applying a repertoire-size bias correction to TCR pairs. A later analysis estimated false discovery rates by permuting HLA or CMV assignments 20 times. In a later analysis, co-occurring TCRs were grouped using DBSCAN, with TCRdist sequence similarity added in when clustering inside HLA-allele-positive subsets. Co-occurrence clustering excluded repertoires with fewer than 30,000 or more than 120,000 public chains, plus five with anomalous nucleotide sharing. Here the immuneACCESS table is served through TCRdb, limited to in-frame sequences with V and J called. Missing clones are a known gap in these copies; in checked studies unresolved V genes cover under half, and the rest lacks a known reason. V and J calls and clone size come straight from that table; D and trimming were deduced from the DNA. Across this sample there are under 200,000 clones, with over 75% seen only once. Of the sample, less than 0.65% is held by the ten largest clones.

The cohort comprised 710 or so healthy bone marrow donors. At the time of sampling, every cohort member was nominally healthy, though immune exposures that went unrecorded were likely present. The donor was CMV seronegative and belonged to the group of around 350 seronegative cohort members. Every donor gave a peripheral blood sample, and the peripheral blood mononuclear cells from that sample were used for TCR beta sequencing. Genomic DNA extraction from the blood cell samples was performed with the Qiagen DNeasy Blood Extraction Kit. The research as a whole found: Because HLA typing was unavailable for some donors at each locus, only the typed subset was used in association tests. Across donors, most TCR sequences were observed very rarely, whereas some public TCRs were present in many individuals. A further reported finding was that TCR beta sequences accurately predicted the HLA-A and HLA-B alleles for most subjects in the first cohort. The authors suggested that the approach could potentially be extended to other disease states and immunological phenotypes. Linkage disequilibrium might explain the correlated functional status among segregating V segments, but an unknown experimental factor could not be ruled out. A cluster of highly shared sequence variants was judged likely to represent a technical artifact of the sequencing pipeline. In vitro tests confirmed that three of the cytomegalovirus-associated TCR beta chains recognize cytomegalovirus antigens. In an earlier analysis of some 500 of the donors, most TCR beta V segments appeared in productive rearrangements about 90% or about 30% of the time, broadly matching IMGT annotations. According to a later analysis, parvovirus B19, influenza, CMV and Epstein-Barr virus appeared linked to several top co-occurrence clusters. CMV serostatus was the only immune exposure information available for the cohort. The study gave a list of 150 to 200 TCR beta chains associated with cytomegalovirus. According to a later analysis, most CMV-associated TCR beta chains appeared to be HLA-restricted, and the HLA associations seemed to be driven largely by CMV exposure. According to a later analysis, TCR association rates differed among HLA loci, with DRB1 alleles showing the most associated TCRs and HLA-C alleles showing the fewest. Because counts were too low, about 18 rarely observed V segments, including chromosome 9 orphons, were excluded from the earlier analysis of about 500 of the donors. A later genetic analysis associated a missense DCLRE1C variant with V-gene and J-gene trimming of TCR beta chains, and an independent cohort replicated the association. In a later analysis, HLA-associated TCR beta chains showed more clonal expansion and lower generation probabilities than non-associated chains that were equally common. A later analysis associated 17,000 or so TCR beta sequences with specific HLA alleles at a false discovery rate of 0.05. The 87-base-pair reads could not distinguish some IMGT-functional V segments, including TRBV6-2 and TRBV6-3, so those segments were excluded. Only TCR beta chains were sequenced in this cohort, and the absence of alpha or paired-chain data limited detectable features. In a later genetic analysis, fewer N-insertions in productive TCRs were reported among donors in an Asian-associated ancestry cluster than the approximately 710-donor mean. In both the original and validation cohorts, the classifier was reported to diagnose cytomegalovirus status with high specificity and sensitivity. Assigning TCR associations to individual alleles was difficult when HLA alleles, especially DR and DQ, strongly co-occurred. Presence/absence analyses assumed roughly uniform sequencing depth across donors, an assumption that may not hold.

With respect to this clone: What antigen it recognizes has not been identified. No much larger clone is present one base from it, and per-base qualities are unavailable.

The TCR was taken from a woman aged 45-65 years in good health and CMV-seronegative. The V and J genes are TRBV25-1 and TRBJ1-4; a tentative D call is TRBD1 (5 bases match). Sequencing was carried out using PBMCs. The CDR3 in this case is CASSEFWGMGEKLFF. The DNA reads as follows: TGTGCCAGCAGTGAATTCTGGGGCATGGGTGAAAAACTGTTTTTT.